The 24 T cell receptor beta chains below were found in one sample sequenced in a study of T cell repertoires in cytomegalovirus infection. TCRdb reprocessed the reads with MiXCR, giving one entry per CDR3 protein. The data contain approximately 150,000 distinct CDR3 sequences, roughly 22% of them seen just once; the ten biggest clones take up roughly 25%. These receptors have no identified antigens. The material was CD8+ T cells from cultured PBMCs, obtained from culture after CMV antigen stimulation. The receptor source for this set is a human donor in good health (CMV status not recorded). Some clones in this sample may be carry-over from other donors' samples.

This clonotype was counted a few times. This rearrangement joins TRBV5-5 to TRBJ2-1; D tentatively reads TRBD1 or TRBD2 (5 bases each). The CDR3 is made up of 14 amino acids. V gave up 5 bases and J gave up 10 bases, with 19 bases separating them. Per the germline V gene, CDR1 is SGHKS and CDR2 is YYEKEE (reference sequence). The chain's CDR3 is CASSLRRAEGEQFF. CDR3 sequence (DNA): TGTGCCAGCAGTTTGAGAAGGGCAGAGGGGGAGCAGTTCTTC.

This clonotype was observed a few times. The chain couples TRBV20-1 to TRBJ1-6, with a possible D match to TRBD1 (5 bases). V was pared by 4 bases and J by 15 bases, with 31 bases between. The CDR3 is 17 residues long. The germline CDR1 and CDR2 sequences are DFQATT and SNEGSKA (reference sequence). CDR3 DNA: TGCAGTGCTATTCGACAGCGCGAGCCCCGACGCCTTAGGAGCCTCCACTTT. This encodes CSAIRQREPRRLRSLHF.

The table lists this clonotype with many counts. This rearrangement joins TRBV2 to TRBJ1-5, with no clear D. V was cut by 7 bases and J by 4 bases, with 8 bases left in between. The CDR3 is made up of 12 amino acids. Germline V gene data show CDR1 as SNHLY and CDR2 as FYNNEI. CDR3 nucleotide sequence: TGTGCCAGCAAGACACGAAATCAGCCCCAGCATTTT. Encoded protein: CASKTRNQPQHF.

This clonotype was counted a few times. The J gene is TRBJ2-2, the V gene TRBV6-5, with D perhaps TRBD1 (5 bases). The CDR3 length is 15 residues. V lost 8 bases to trimming and J lost 0 bases, with 13 bases between them. Germline CDR1 reads MNHEY; CDR2 reads SVGAGI. Here the CDR3 reads CASGKQVTNTGELFF. DNA of the CDR3: TGTGCCAGCGGTAAACAGGTCACGAACACCGGGGAGCTGTTTTTT.

The chain employs TRBV20-1 and TRBJ1-1, with D unclear. The CDR3 is 13 amino acids. Germline values: CDR1 DFQATT, CDR2 SNEGSKA (reference sequence). V was pared by 7 bases and J by 6 bases, with 18 bases between. CDR3 nucleotides: TGCAGTGGCGAGGGCGCAGTAAGAGCTGAAGCTTTCTTT. This codes for CSGEGAVRAEAFF.

This chain links TRBV19 with TRBJ1-5; the match to TRBD1 covers 7 bases. Germline values: CDR1 LNHDA, CDR2 SQIVND (reference sequence). This CDR3 comprises 16 residues. The trim removed 7 bases at V and 1 base at J, leaving 10 bases unmatched. The CDR3 sequence: CASKIDRAISNQPQHF. The CDR3 nucleotides read TGTGCCAGTAAAATAGACAGGGCGATAAGCAATCAGCCCCAGCATTTT.

This clonotype was detected a few times. The V and J genes are TRBV7-2 and TRBJ2-3, with a tentative D call TRBD2 (6 bases). V lost 8 bases to trimming and J lost 2 bases, with 14 bases between them. The CDR3 loop spans 14 amino acids. The germline gives CDR1 SGHTA, CDR2 FQGNSA. The CDR3 sequence: CASLQGGLTDTQYF. CDR3 sequence (DNA): TGTGCCAGCCTTCAGGGAGGACTCACAGATACGCAGTATTTT.

The V and J genes are TRBV6-2 or TRBV6-3 and TRBJ1-1, with D unclear. Germline-derived CDR1 and CDR2 are MNHEY and SVGEGT. The CDR3 consists of 14 residues. Trimming took off 2 bases at V and 6 bases at J, with 13 bases between the two ends. The CDR3 spells CASSYPPWWAEAFF. The CDR3 nucleotides are TGTGCCAGCAGTTACCCTCCGTGGTGGGCTGAAGCTTTCTTT.

The V call is TRBV7-2, the J call TRBJ2-2; D possibly matches TRBD1 or TRBD2 (5 bases each). V lost 4 bases and J lost 5, with 11 bases in between. The CDR3 totals 14 residues. CDR1 and CDR2 from the germline V gene are SGHTA and FQGNSA. The CDR3 loop reads CASSSDYRTGELFF. Written as DNA, the CDR3 is TGTGCCAGCAGCTCCGACTACAGGACCGGGGAGCTGTTTTTT.

V and J are TRBV6-1 and TRBJ1-5; no reliable D call. Trimming removed 5 bases at V and 4 bases at J, with 6 bases between. The CDR3 has 12 amino acids. Germline V gene lookup returns CDR1 MNHNS and CDR2 SASEGT. This CDR3 reads CASSWGNQPQHF. CDR3 nucleotide sequence: TGTGCCAGCAGTTGGGGAAATCAGCCCCAGCATTTT.

This clonotype was picked up a small number of times. The V gene is TRBV4-2, the J gene TRBJ2-7, with 7 positions matching TRBD1. This CDR3 spans 14 amino acids. The ends lost 0 bases at V and 6 bases at J; junction bases unmatched: 5. Germline CDR1 is LGHNA and CDR2 is YNFKEQ. In DNA, the CDR3 is TGTGCCAGCAGCCAAGACACAGGGGCCCTCGAGCAGTACTTC. Protein sequence: CASSQDTGALEQYF.

The V call is TRBV29-1, the J call TRBJ1-3; D unclear. CDR1 is SQVTM, CDR2 ANQGSEA, per germline. Trimming removed 3 bases at V and 0 bases at J, with 18 bases between. The CDR3 extends over 17 amino acids. CDR3 region: CSVEGQVVEGSGNTIYF. The CDR3 nucleotides read TGCAGCGTTGAGGGCCAGGTGGTAGAGGGCTCTGGAAACACCATATATTTT.

The count of this clonotype is one. This sequence joins TRBV7-3 and TRBJ2-7; 9 bases are a match to TRBD2. CDR1 is SGHTA and CDR2 is FQGTGA in the germline V gene. V was pared by 2 bases and J by 7 bases, with 6 bases of the junction left unmatched. CDR3 length: 14 amino acids. The CDR3 nucleotides are TGTGCCAGCAGCTTAGAGGCTAGCGGGAATGAGCAGTACTTC. It specifies CASSLEASGNEQYF.

This clonotype was seen a few times. The CDR3 sequence: CASSLGQGGYYNEQFF. CDR3 DNA sequence: TGTGCCAGCAGCTTAGGTCAGGGCGGGTACTACAATGAGCAGTTCTTC. The genes are TRBV11-2 and TRBJ2-1; D tentatively fits TRBD1 or TRBD2 (5 bases each). The V gene's germline CDR1 is SGHAT and CDR2 FQNNGV. The V gene lost 1 base and the J gene lost 3 bases, with 13 bases spanning the gap. The CDR3 spans 16 residues. The full variable domain, its missing parts supplied by reference TRBV11-2 and TRBJ2-1, is EAGVAQSPRYKIIEKRQSVAFWCNPISGHATLYWYQQILGQGPKLLIQFQNNGVVDDSQLPKDRFSAERLKGVDSTLKIQPAKLEDSAVYLCASSLGQGGYYNEQFFGPGTRLTVL.

J is TRBJ2-3 and V is TRBV7-2; tentative D call: TRBD2 (6 bases). Germline V gene lookup returns CDR1 SGHTA and CDR2 FQGNSA. CDR3 length equals 14 residues. The V gene lost 3 bases and the J gene lost 1 base, with 8 bases spanning the gap. For the CDR3, the DNA is TGTGCCAGCAGCTTTAGCGGTCGCACAGATACGCAGTATTTT. Translation gives CASSFSGRTDTQYF.

The chain combines TRBV27 with TRBJ2-7; a possible D gene is TRBD1 (6 bases). The CDR3 runs to 14 residues. Looked up from germline, CDR1 is MNHEY and CDR2 is SMNVEV (reference sequence). The germline V and J ends were trimmed by 3 bases and 1 base, with 10 bases remaining between them. CDR3 nucleotide sequence: TGTGCCAGCAGTTTTCTTGGACAGTCCTACGAGCAGTACTTC. Encoded protein: CASSFLGQSYEQYF.

The V gene is TRBV6-2 or TRBV6-3, the J gene TRBJ2-1; D uncertain. CDR1 and CDR2 (germline): MNHEY, SVGEGT. Trimming pared 5 bases from V and 10 bases from J, leaving 12 bases between. The CDR3 extends over 12 amino acids. CDR3: CASSNQRREQFF. CDR3 nucleotide sequence: TGTGCCAGCAGTAACCAGAGGAGAGAGCAGTTCTTC.

This clonotype was seen a handful of times. The chain uses TRBV6-5 and TRBJ2-3; D could derive from TRBD1 or TRBD2 (6 bases each). The CDR3 totals 16 residues. Trimming shortened V by 5 bases and J by 2 bases, and 17 bases separated the two germline ends. CDR1 and CDR2 from the germline V gene are MNHEY and SVGAGI. CDR3 sequence: CASSDRGLAITDTQYF. Written as DNA, the CDR3 is TGTGCCAGCAGTGACCGGGGGCTAGCTATCACAGATACGCAGTATTTT.

This clonotype was observed a few times. The chain recombines TRBV4-3 with TRBJ2-5; the D gene could be TRBD1 or TRBD2 (5 bases each). The CDR3 has 14 residues. Trimming removed 5 bases at V and 4 bases at J, with 14 bases between. Germline loops: CDR1 LGHNA, CDR2 YSLEER. CDR3: CASSSLGVGETQYF. CDR3 bases: TGCGCCAGCAGCTCATTGGGGGTGGGAGAGACCCAGTACTTC.

This clonotype was detected only a few times. This chain joins TRBV9 and TRBJ2-1, with D maybe TRBD1 (7 bases). Trimming removed 3 bases at V and 5 bases at J, with 15 bases between. The CDR3 consists of 15 residues. Germline V gene sequence: CDR1 SGDLS, CDR2 YYNGEE. The CDR3 DNA sequence: TGTGCCAGCAGCGAAACCGGAGGGACAGACAATGAGCAGTTCTTC. Amino acid sequence: CASSETGGTDNEQFF.

This clonotype was seen more than once but under ten times. The chain joins TRBV4-3 to TRBJ1-1, with 7 bases lining up with TRBD1. The CDR3 is 15 amino acids. Germline V gives CDR1 LGHNA, CDR2 YSLEER. J gave up 1 base and V 6 bases, and 8 bases lay outside the gene matches. CDR3 bases: TGCGCCAGCAGTTTGATCAGGGGGACGAACACTGAAGCTTTCTTT. Translating it yields CASSLIRGTNTEAFF.

This chain joins TRBV7-9 and TRBJ1-1, with D possibly being TRBD1 (6 bases). Germline V lookup: CDR1 SEHNR, CDR2 FQNEAQ (reference sequence). The CDR3 has 15 amino acids. V was clipped by 5 bases and J by 3 bases, with 16 bases between them. The CDR3 DNA follows: TGTGCCAGCAGCCCCCAGGGGAGGGTAGACACTGAAGCTTTCTTT. Translating it yields CASSPQGRVDTEAFF.

This clonotype was recorded at least ten times. The J gene is TRBJ1-5, the V gene TRBV12-3 or TRBV12-4, with D tentatively TRBD1 (6 bases). The CDR3 is 14 residues long. V was clipped by 1 base and J by 7 bases, with 11 bases between them. CDR3 nucleotides: TGTGCCAGCAGTTTAGGAACAGGGTGGCAGCCCCAGCATTTT. Its translation is CASSLGTGWQPQHF.

In its sample, this clonotype was seen a few times. The chain combines TRBV6-2 or TRBV6-3 with TRBJ2-4; 10 bases map to TRBD2. From germline, CDR1 is MNHEY and CDR2 SVGEGT. The V segment lost 8 bases and the J segment 2 bases; nucleotides outside the gene matches: 9. There are 16 residues in the CDR3. Here the CDR3 reads CASEKRGGISKNIQYF. Written as DNA, the CDR3 is TGTGCCAGCGAGAAGCGGGGGGGAATCTCCAAAAACATTCAGTACTTC.